This T cell receptor (beta chain) was retrieved from a study of glioma-infiltrating T cells after dendritic cell vaccination (dated by TCRdb to about 2016). The study in broad terms: A cohort of about 15 glioblastoma patients from Phase I and II dendritic cell vaccination trials was included, of whom 9 were newly diagnosed and 6 had recurrent disease. Between the early 2000s and the early 2010s, patients were given autologous tumor lysate-pulsed dendritic cell vaccination. The vaccine consisted of monocyte-derived dendritic cells cultured less than 9 days with IL-4 and GM-CSF, then pulsed overnight with autologous tumor lysate. Each patient was given three intradermal dendritic cell vaccine injections, spaced two weeks apart, in the arm below the axilla. Tumor-infiltrating lymphocyte content was quantified and tumor and blood repertoires were compared in dendritic cell-vaccinated glioblastoma patients by deep sequencing of TCR beta CDR3 regions. TCR sequencing metrics, including TIL content and tumor-blood repertoire overlap, were correlated with survival after dendritic cell vaccination.

To note about this clone: The antigen it recognizes is unknown. Base-call qualities are not available, and no considerably larger clone is one nucleotide away.

The immunoSEQ assay amplified TCRB CDR3 regions from 1.5 to 2.5 micrograms of genomic DNA, or from all available DNA when less than that amount was available. Multiplex PCR used 60 forward primers for TCR V beta segments and 13 reverse primers for J beta segments. Synthetic control templates were spiked into each sample at limiting dilution to estimate reads per starting template. Reads of 87 bp were generated by sequencing on the Illumina HiSeq System. The original methods were these. PCR and sequencing errors were removed by a nearest neighbor algorithm that merged closely related sequences. TCR overlap was defined as the percentage of unique tumor TCR beta sequences that were also found in the peripheral blood of the same patient. The table was pulled from immuneACCESS by TCRdb, which kept in-frame rearrangements only. Such tables lose some clones; where checked, under half of the loss comes from unresolved V genes, and the rest has no known cause. The V and J calls and clone size were taken over from that table, and D and trimming were inferred from the DNA. This sample lists 100,000 to 120,000 clones; around 87% were detected once. The ten biggest clones cover 2.7% of the sample.

Compared with germline, V lacks 1 base and J lacks 0 bases; bases without a gene match: 2. Based on the germline V gene, the CDR1 and CDR2 sequences are MNHNS and SASEGT. The cysteine opens and the phenylalanine closes a CDR3 of 17 amino acids. The entry retains the CDR3 DNA only, 51 bases that are in frame from base 1. Overall study outcomes, separate from this receptor: TCR clonality showed no direct relationship with survival, which suggests that a diverse polyclonal response may be important. Longer time to progression and overall survival after dendritic cell vaccination were predicted by higher estimated pretreatment TIL content. The cohort was small and heterogeneous, few patients had complete blood and tumor sets, and even fewer had initial-recurrent tumor pairs. The three-group TCR overlap response model was described as speculative and requiring prospective validation.

Reading the label with the study, this specimen's time point is: after dendritic cell vaccination, including at tumor progression/relapse. To be selected, patients needed enough residual fresh-frozen tumor tissue and more than two years of available survival data. None of the glioblastoma patients carried an isocitrate dehydrogenase mutation, although molecular status otherwise varied. PBMC collection took place before vaccination, two weeks after the third vaccination, and at tumor progression if progression occurred. The Qiagen DNeasy Blood extraction Kit was used to extract genomic DNA. The sequence was obtained from a human donor with glioblastoma. The sequence joins TRBV6-1 to TRBJ1-6; 8 central nucleotides agree with TRBD1. This material consisted of blood, taken after dendritic cell vaccination. At the DNA level, the sequence is TGTGCCAGCAGTGAAGGACAGGGGAGCTCCTATAATTCACCCCTCCACTTT. Translated, this is CASSEGQGSSYNSPLHF.